What follows are 2 T cell receptor beta chains derived from one specimen sequenced in a study of post-analysis software for immune sequencing data. General observations from the study: Among a handful of TRBV segments more frequent in patients than controls were TRBV5-6, TRBV5-1 and TRBV20-1.

The antigens these receptors bind are not known. Unique molecular identifiers were built into the TCR beta cDNA libraries. TCRdb itself ran the PCR reads through MiXCR, one entry per CDR3 protein. The data hold about 400,000 distinct CDR3 sequences, with approximately 38% observed a single time. The sample comprised blood. Source of these receptors: a girl aged 10-17 years with multiple sclerosis.

The chain links TRBV11-2 to TRBJ1-2; 11 nucleotides line up with TRBD1. V shed 4 bases and J 4 bases; nucleotides not matched to a gene: 8. Germline V gene data show CDR1 as SGHAT and CDR2 as FQNNGV. The CDR3 sequence is 16 residues long. The CDR3 sequence is CASSSGTGGLVYGYTF. CDR3 in DNA: TGTGCCAGCAGCTCGGGGACAGGGGGGTTAGTCTATGGCTACACCTTC. The complete variable domain, with remaining parts taken from reference TRBV11-2 and TRBJ1-2, reads EAGVAQSPRYKIIEKRQSVAFWCNPISGHATLYWYQQILGQGPKLLIQFQNNGVVDDSQLPKDRFSAERLKGVDSTLKIQPAKLEDSAVYLCASSSGTGGLVYGYTFGSGTRLTVV.

Notes on this clonotype: The germline gene is not matched at one end of the junction; a read error may be the cause. The gene calls are TRBV20-1 and TRBJ2-3, with 14 bases aligning to TRBD2. Per the germline V gene, CDR1 is DFQATT and CDR2 is SNEGSKA (reference sequence). The CDR3 is 16 residues long. CDR3 protein: CSTRGGLAGAQDTQYF. In nucleotides, the CDR3 is TGCAGTACTAGAGGGGGACTAGCGGGGGCTCAAGATACGCAGTATTTT.